The 9 T cell receptor beta chains in this list originate from one sample, sequenced in a study of blood T cell repertoires in COVID-19. Assay: immunoSEQ multiplex PCR; the TCRdb copy retains only in-frame clones and omits some. The sample yields 100,000 or so clones, 85% seen once. The sequencing sample was made of peripheral blood. Receptor source: a man between 50 and 59 years old with acute or convalescent COVID-19.

V is TRBV27 and J is TRBJ1-1; D gene uncertain. This CDR3 comprises 13 residues. Germline V gene data show CDR1 as MNHEY and CDR2 as SMNVEV (reference sequence). Trimming shortened V by 7 bases and J by 5 bases, and 14 bases separated the two germline ends. The CDR3 loop is CASNPYRGTEAFF. Here the CDR3 DNA reads TGTGCCAGCAACCCGTACCGGGGAACTGAAGCTTTCTTT.

V usage is TRBV10-3 and J usage is TRBJ1-2; tentative D call: TRBD1 (6 bases). CDR1 ENHRY and CDR2 SYGVKD come from the germline V gene. This CDR3 has 13 residues. V was clipped by 4 bases and J by 6 bases, with 12 bases between them. This CDR3 reads CAISVEGDNGYTF. The CDR3 DNA reads as TGTGCCATCAGTGTGGAAGGGGACAATGGCTACACCTTC.

The rearrangement joins TRBV7-3 to TRBJ1-3; tentative D call: TRBD1 (6 bases). The V end was cut by 2 bases, the J end by 4 bases, with 12 bases between. Germline V gene sequence: CDR1 SGHTA, CDR2 FQGTGA. The CDR3 runs 15 residues. The CDR3: CASSLQGRGGNTIYF. CDR3 nucleotide sequence: TGTGCCAGCAGCTTACAGGGGCGTGGAGGAAACACCATATATTTT.

V and J are TRBV19 and TRBJ1-2; D call uncertain. CDR1 is LNHDA and CDR2 is SQIVND in the germline V gene (reference sequence). V was trimmed by 4 bases and J by 2 bases, leaving 8 bases between them. The CDR3 runs 13 residues. The CDR3 is CASSNRENYGYTF. Here the CDR3 DNA reads TGTGCCAGTAGTAACCGGGAAAACTATGGCTACACCTTC.

This clone was seen only once. Additional DNA sequences in this sample encode the identical CDR3. The gene calls are TRBV18 and TRBJ2-6, with D maybe TRBD1 (6 bases). The germline V and J ends were trimmed by 1 base and 4 bases, with 11 bases remaining between them. Germline assignment: CDR1 KGHSH and CDR2 LQKENI. The CDR3 length is 16 residues. This CDR3 reads CASSPLGGQGANVLTF. The CDR3 DNA is TGTGCCAGCTCACCACTTGGGGGCCAAGGGGCCAACGTCCTGACTTTC.

This chain links TRBV12-3 or TRBV12-4 with TRBJ1-5, with D unclear. The CDR3 has 13 amino acids. The ends were cut back, 6 bases at V and 6 bases at J, with 12 bases in the middle. The CDR3 DNA sequence: TGTGCCAGCAGCTACGGCGGGCCTCAGCCCCAGCATTTT. It translates to CASSYGGPQPQHF.

The chain uses TRBV7-9 and TRBJ2-3, with D maybe TRBD2 (6 bases). The germline gives CDR1 SEHNR, CDR2 FQNEAQ (reference sequence). V was shortened by 5 bases and J by 0 bases, with 9 bases between the two germline ends. This CDR3 comprises 14 residues. The CDR3 region is CASSPGVSTDTQYF. As DNA, the CDR3 is TGTGCCAGCAGCCCGGGGGTGAGCACAGATACGCAGTATTTT.

The chain is built from TRBV11-3 and TRBJ2-1; D is ambiguous. CDR1 and CDR2 from the germline V gene are SGHNT and YENEEA. The CDR3 loop spans 11 amino acids. V was pared by 5 bases and J by 9 bases, with 8 bases between. The CDR3 loop reads CASSRYGEQFF. The CDR3 region has the DNA TGTGCCAGCAGCCGGTACGGTGAGCAGTTCTTC. Combining the CDR3 with reference TRBV11-3 and TRBJ2-1 gives the whole variable domain EAGVVQSPRYKIIEKKQPVAFWCNPISGHNTLYWYLQNLGQGPELLIRYENEEAVDDSQLPKDRFSAERLKGVDSTLKIQPAELGDSAVYLCASSRYGEQFFGPGTRLTVL.

This chain joins TRBV5-1 and TRBJ2-1; D might be TRBD2 (5 bases). This CDR3 spans 15 amino acids. Germline lookup yields CDR1 SGHRS and CDR2 YFSETQ. With 2 bases removed from V and 6 bases from J, the gap between germline ends came to 15 bases. Here the CDR3 reads CASSFPAGVSNEQFF. The CDR3 coding sequence is TGCGCCAGCAGCTTCCCCGCGGGTGTAAGCAATGAGCAGTTCTTC.